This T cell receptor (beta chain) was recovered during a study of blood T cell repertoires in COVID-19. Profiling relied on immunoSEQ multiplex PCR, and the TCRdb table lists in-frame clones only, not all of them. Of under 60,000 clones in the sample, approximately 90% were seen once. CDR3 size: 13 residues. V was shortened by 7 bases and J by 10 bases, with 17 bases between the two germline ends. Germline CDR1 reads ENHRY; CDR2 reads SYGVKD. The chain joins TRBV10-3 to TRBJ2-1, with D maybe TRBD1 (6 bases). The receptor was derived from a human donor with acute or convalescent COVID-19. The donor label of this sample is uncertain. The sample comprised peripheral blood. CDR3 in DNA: TGTGCCATCACTCAAACCCAAGGGGGAGAGCAGTTCTTC. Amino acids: CAITQTQGGEQFF.